The entry that follows covers one T cell receptor (beta chain) sequence. No antigen is known for it. No per-base quality is available; no much larger clone lies one base away. These data are taken from a study of blood T cell repertoires in COVID-19 (dated by TCRdb to 2019 to 2021). Turning to the overall study: Samples covering the acute and convalescent phases of COVID-19 were provided by collaborators in the United States, Italy and Spain. The material from the prospective study consisted of cDNA or gDNA derived from T cells, B-cell-depleted T cells, or PBMCs. Subjects who had been exposed to COVID-19, were actively infected with it, or had recovered from it provided the deeply sampled blood TCRbeta repertoires that made up the dataset. The repertoires were released in a freely available public database intended as a resource for research on the immune response to SARS-CoV-2. Samples were obtained from the ongoing ImmuneRACE study (first 160 participants) and from 1,254 subjects provided by 6 global collaborators. A de-identified subject ID, COVID-19 status, age in years and sex were almost always included in the sample metadata. Where available, HLA class I and class II types were obtained from metadata supplied by the sample provider rather than from assay-based typing.

CDR1 and CDR2, per the germline V gene (reference sequence), are LNHDA and SQIVND. Inclusive of the bounding cysteine and phenylalanine, the CDR3 is 15 residues long. Only CDR3 DNA is held: 45 bases, read in frame from base 1. V loses 0 bases at its end and J loses 5 bases; junction bases beyond the gene matches: 4. Whole blood was collected in K2EDTA tubes by collaborating institutions according to the institutions' own protocols. For TCRbeta analysis, collaborator samples were shipped as frozen whole blood, as isolated PBMCs, or as DNA extracted from either sample type. Broad study findings and their caveats: The amount of clinical and demographic metadata varied by source and participant and was provided uncurated.

The immunoSEQ Assay, a bias-controlled multiplex PCR, was used to amplify TCRbeta CDR3 regions from genomic DNA. Per the authors' processing: The number of nucleated cells in each sample was estimated from the amplification of reference gene primers within the assay. To quantify the absolute abundance of each unique TCRbeta CDR3 rearrangement, sequence reads were collapsed and filtered. Productive Simpson clonality was computed per sample as the square root of Simpson's diversity index over productive rearrangements. TCRdb provides this immuneACCESS table in a form limited to in-frame rearrangements. Some clones are lacking; in checked studies, under half of them reflect an unresolved V gene, and why the rest are absent is not known. The V and J calls and clone size were taken over from that table, and D and trimming were inferred from the DNA. Present in this sample are 30,000 or so clones, 86% of which were seen just once. The ten largest clones add up to 5% to 6.5% of the sample.

The source material was peripheral blood. Recombination joined TRBV19 with TRBJ1-5; 7 central nucleotides agree with TRBD1. This clonotype originated in an elderly woman with active or convalescent COVID-19. The bases are TGTGCCAGTAGTATAGATTACAGGGGAGATCAGCCCCAGCATTTT. This yields the protein CASSIDYRGDQPQHF.